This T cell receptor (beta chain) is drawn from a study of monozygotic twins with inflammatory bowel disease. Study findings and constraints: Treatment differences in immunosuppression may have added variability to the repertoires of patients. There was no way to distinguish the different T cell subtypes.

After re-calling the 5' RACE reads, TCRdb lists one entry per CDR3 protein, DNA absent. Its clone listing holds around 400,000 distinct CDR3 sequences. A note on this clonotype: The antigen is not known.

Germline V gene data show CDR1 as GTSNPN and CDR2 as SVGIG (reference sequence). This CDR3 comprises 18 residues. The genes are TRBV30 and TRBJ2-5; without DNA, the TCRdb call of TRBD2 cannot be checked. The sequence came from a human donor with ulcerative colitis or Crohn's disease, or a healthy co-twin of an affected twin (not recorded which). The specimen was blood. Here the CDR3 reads CAWPWGTTKTPGAETQYF.